This T cell receptor (beta chain) was recorded in a study of cytomegalovirus exposure and HLA in healthy donors. General study results and limits: Several V segments, TRBV6-2 and TRBV6-3 among them, could not be told apart and were dropped.

Germline values: CDR1 SGHRS, CDR2 YFSETQ. Trimming stripped 2 bases from V and 0 bases from J, with 5 bases between. The CDR3 loop spans 13 amino acids. PCR used 60 Vbeta primers and 13 Jbeta primers. Generated by immunoSEQ multiplex PCR, the TCRdb table keeps only in-frame clones and is missing some. Among over 100,000 clones listed, 78% were seen once. A word on this clone: Its target is not known.

Likely unrecorded immune exposures existed in these nominally healthy donors. The sequence derives from a woman in her 30s in good health and CMV-seropositive. This chain links TRBV5-1 with TRBJ1-1; no definite D call. Sequenced material: PBMCs. CDR3 sequence reads: CASSFSVNTEAFF. The CDR3 bases are TGCGCCAGCAGCTTCTCCGTGAACACTGAAGCTTTCTTT.